The count of the clone carrying this T cell receptor (beta chain) is one. The germline gives CDR1 LGHNA, CDR2 YNFKEQ. J lost 0 bases, V lost 3 bases, and 14 bases had no gene match. The CDR3 loop spans 21 amino acids. The sample is drawn from a study of blood T cell repertoires in COVID-19. Assay: immunoSEQ multiplex PCR; the TCRdb copy retains only in-frame clones and omits some. The sample holds about 89,000 clones, about 91% seen once. The sequencing sample was made of peripheral blood. The chain uses TRBV4-2 and TRBJ1-6; 10 bases are shared with TRBD1. This receptor was obtained from a human donor with active COVID-19. The donor label of this sample is uncertain. This CDR3 reads CASSHSAPGTGDRSYNSPLHF. The CDR3 region has the DNA TGTGCCAGCAGCCACTCTGCGCCCGGGACAGGGGACCGCTCCTATAATTCACCCCTCCACTTT.